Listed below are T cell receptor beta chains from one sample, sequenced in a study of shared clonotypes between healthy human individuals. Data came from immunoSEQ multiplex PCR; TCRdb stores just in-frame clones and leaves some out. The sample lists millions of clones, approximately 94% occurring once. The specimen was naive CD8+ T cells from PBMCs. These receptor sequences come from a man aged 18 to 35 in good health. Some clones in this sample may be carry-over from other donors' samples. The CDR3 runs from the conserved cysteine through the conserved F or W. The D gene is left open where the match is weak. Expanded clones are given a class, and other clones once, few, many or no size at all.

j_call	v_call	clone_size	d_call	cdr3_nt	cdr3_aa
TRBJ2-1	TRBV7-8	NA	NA	TGTGCCAGCCCCCCCGACTCCTCCTACAATGAGCAGTTCTTC	CASPPDSSYNEQFF
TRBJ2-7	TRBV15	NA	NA	TGTGCCACCAGCAGAGAACCCCAGGGCAGGGAGTACGAGCAGTACTTC	CATSREPQGREYEQYF
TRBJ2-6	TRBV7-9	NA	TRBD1	TGTGCCAGCAGCTCAAACCGGGACAGGGAAACGACTGGGGCCAACGTCCTGACTTTC	CASSSNRDRETTGANVLTF
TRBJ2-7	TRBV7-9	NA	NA	TGTGCCAGCAGCCACCCGGGGGTAGGAAACGAGCAGTACTTC	CASSHPGVGNEQYF
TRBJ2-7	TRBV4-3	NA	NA	TGCGCCAGCAGCCAAAGGCTAACTGACGAGCAGTACTTC	CASSQRLTDEQYF
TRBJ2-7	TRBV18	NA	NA	TGTGCCAGCTCCAGCCGAAACTACGAGCAGTACTTC	CASSSRNYEQYF
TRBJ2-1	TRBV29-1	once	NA	TGCAGCGTTGAAGTGACCCGTCGGGGATACAATGAGCAGTTCTTC	CSVEVTRRGYNEQFF
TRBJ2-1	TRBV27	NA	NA	TGTGCCAGCAGTGTCCAGGGTCCCTACAATGAGCAGTTCTTC	CASSVQGPYNEQFF
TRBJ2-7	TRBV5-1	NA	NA	TGCGCCAGCAGCCTAGGGTCCTTCTACGAGCAGTACTTC	CASSLGSFYEQYF
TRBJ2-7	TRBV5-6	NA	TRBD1	TGTGCCAGCAGCTCAGGGGGACCCTACGAGCAGTACTTC	CASSSGGPYEQYF
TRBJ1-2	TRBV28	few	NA	TGTGCCAGCAGCCTAAACGATGGCTACACCTTC	CASSLNDGYTF
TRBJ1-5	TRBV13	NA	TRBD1	TGTGCCAGCAGCCGCGCGGACAGGAGATTTTATAGCAATCAGCCCCAGCATTTT	CASSRADRRFYSNQPQHF
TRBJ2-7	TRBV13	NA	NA	TGTGCCAGCAGCCTGAACATGGGGCCCTACGAGCAGTACTTC	CASSLNMGPYEQYF
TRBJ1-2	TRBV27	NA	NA	TGTGCCAGCAGTTATTCCCTAGGGGACTATGGCTACACCTTC	CASSYSLGDYGYTF
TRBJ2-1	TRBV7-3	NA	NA	TGTGCCAGCAGCTCACATGGCACAGCCAATGAGCAGTTCTTC	CASSSHGTANEQFF
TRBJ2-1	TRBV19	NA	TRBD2	TGTGCCAGTAGTATTGGAGCGGGAGGTTCGGGGGAGCAGTTCTTC	CASSIGAGGSGEQFF
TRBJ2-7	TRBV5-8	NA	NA	TGTGCCAGCGGGTCGGTGCAGGGGCTTAGGAGCAGTGACTTC	CASGSVQGLRSSDF
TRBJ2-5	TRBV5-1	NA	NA	TGCGCCAGCAGCGAGGGTTCGGGGTCGCCTTTGGAGACCCAGTACTTC	CASSEGSGSPLETQYF
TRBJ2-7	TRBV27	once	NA	TGTGCCAGCAGTTTGGGAGGAAGGGGAGCCCTCGCGAGGGAGCAGTACTTC	CASSLGGRGALAREQYF
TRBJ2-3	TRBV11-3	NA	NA	TGTGCCAGCAGCTTAGGTTTCTCGGTCCCAGATACGCAGTATTTT	CASSLGFSVPDTQYF
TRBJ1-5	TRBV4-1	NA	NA	TGCGCCAGCAGCCAGACACCGGTAAGCAATCAGCCCCAGCATTTT	CASSQTPVSNQPQHF
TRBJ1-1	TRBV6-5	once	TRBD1	TGTGCCAGCAGTATCAGACAGGGTGGCACTGAAGCTTTCTTT	CASSIRQGGTEAFF
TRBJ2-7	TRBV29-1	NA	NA	TGCAGCGTTGAAGACGATGCGGTACCCTACGAGCAGTACTTC	CSVEDDAVPYEQYF
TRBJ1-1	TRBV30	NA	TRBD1	TGTGCCTGGACAGGGGGTCTGAACACTGAAGCTTTCTTT	CAWTGGLNTEAFF
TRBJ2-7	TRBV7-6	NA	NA	TGTGCCAGCAGCTTAGATGGCGAGCAGTACTTC	CASSLDGEQYF
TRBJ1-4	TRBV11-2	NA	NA	TGTGCCAGCAGCTTAGGGGTGGCCTCAACTAATGAAAAACTGTTTTTT	CASSLGVASTNEKLFF
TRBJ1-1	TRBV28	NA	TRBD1	TGTGCCAGCAGTCCTTCGACAGGGCCGAACACTGAAGCTTTCTTT	CASSPSTGPNTEAFF
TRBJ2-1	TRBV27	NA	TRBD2	TGTGCCAGCAGGATAGCGGGAGAAGGTCGCAATGAGCAGTTCTTC	CASRIAGEGRNEQFF
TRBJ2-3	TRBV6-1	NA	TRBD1	TGTGCCAGCAGTGAATATTTAGGGACAGGGGTTGGGGATACGCAGTATTTT	CASSEYLGTGVGDTQYF
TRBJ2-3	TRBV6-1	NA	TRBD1	TGTGCCAGCAGTGCCCCGACAGGGCCCCTCACAGATACGCAGTATTTT	CASSAPTGPLTDTQYF
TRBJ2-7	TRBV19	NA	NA	TGTGCCAGTAGTTTAGACGGAGAATCCTACGAGCAGTACTTC	CASSLDGESYEQYF
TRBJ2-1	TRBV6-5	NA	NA	TGTGCCAGCAGTTACGTGCCAGAGGGGCAAAATGAGCAGTTCTTC	CASSYVPEGQNEQFF
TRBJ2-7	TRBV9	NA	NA	TGTGCCAGCAGCGTAGGGGGAACGGGGTACGAGCAGTACTTC	CASSVGGTGYEQYF
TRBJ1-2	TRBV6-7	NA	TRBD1	TGTGCCAGCCCGAGGGGACAGTCACTAAGCTATGGCTACACCTTC	CASPRGQSLSYGYTF
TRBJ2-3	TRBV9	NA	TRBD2	TGTGCCAGCAGCAACGGAGCGGGAGGGACAGATACGCAGTATTTT	CASSNGAGGTDTQYF
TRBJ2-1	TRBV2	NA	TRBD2	TGTGCCAGCAAGAGCGGGAGGGCCCCCTACAATGAGCAGTTCTTC	CASKSGRAPYNEQFF
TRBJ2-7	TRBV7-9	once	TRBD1	TGTGCCAGCAGCCTCCGGGACAGGGACTCCTACGAGCAGTACTTC	CASSLRDRDSYEQYF
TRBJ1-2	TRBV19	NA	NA	TGTGCCAGCCTCGGAAAGACGACAGAACCCTATGGCTACACCTTC	CASLGKTTEPYGYTF
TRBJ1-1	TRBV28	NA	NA	TGTGCCAGCAGTTTAACAGAACGGGGGGACACTGAAGCTTTCTTT	CASSLTERGDTEAFF
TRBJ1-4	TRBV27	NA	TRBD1	TGTGCCAGCAGCTCACAGGGGCCTTACGGCCCTAATGAAAAACTGTTTTTT	CASSSQGPYGPNEKLFF
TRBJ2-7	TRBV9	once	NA	TGTGCCAGCAGCGTAGGCTTCTCCTACGAGCAGTACTTC	CASSVGFSYEQYF
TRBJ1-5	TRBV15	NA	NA	TGTGCCACCAGCCGACCCCGGCTATCCCCTGCGGAGCCCCAGCATTTT	CATSRPRLSPAEPQHF
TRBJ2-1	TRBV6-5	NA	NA	TGTGCCAGCAGGAGGGGGATATCCTACAATGAGCAGTTCTTC	CASRRGISYNEQFF
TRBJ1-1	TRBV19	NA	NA	TGTGCCAGTAGGATGACAGGTCCTGAAGCTTTCTTT	CASRMTGPEAFF
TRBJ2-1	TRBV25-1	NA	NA	TGTGCCAGCAGTGAAGGTCGGCCAGGGGGGTCCAATGAGCAGTTCTTC	CASSEGRPGGSNEQFF
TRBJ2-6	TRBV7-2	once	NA	TGTGCCAGCGACAACGAAGGGTCCGGGGCCAACGTCCTGACTTTC	CASDNEGSGANVLTF
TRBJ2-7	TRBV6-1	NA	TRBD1	TGTGCCAGCAGTGCGCCAACAGGGGGTTGGTCTTTGGAGCAGTACTTC	CASSAPTGGWSLEQYF
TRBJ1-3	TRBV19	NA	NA	TGTGCCAGTAGTATTGTTTCTGTGGCTGCCGCTGGAAACACCATATATTTT	CASSIVSVAAAGNTIYF
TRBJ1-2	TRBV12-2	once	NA	TGTGCAAGTCGCCAAGCTTACAGGGTAATACGGGATGGCTACACCTTC	CASRQAYRVIRDGYTF